This TCR beta chain was identified during a study of blood T cell repertoires in COVID-19. Turning to the study itself: Specimens from acute and convalescent COVID-19 originated in the United States, Italy and Spain. Sources were T cells, B-cell-depleted T cells, or PBMCs; the material itself was cDNA or gDNA.

Per the study methods: It was from reference gene primer amplification that nucleated cell counts were estimated. The method was immunoSEQ multiplex PCR; TCRdb's version includes in-frame clones alone and lacks a portion of them. V and J calls and clone size are given by that table; D and trimming were obtained from the DNA. The data hold about 400,000 clones, with roughly 90% observed a single time. The TCR originated in a man aged 40-49 years with acute or convalescent COVID-19. Sequencing used peripheral blood.

The CDR3 is CASSIVGGGAAYNSPLHF. CDR3 in DNA: TGTGCCAGCAGCATAGTAGGAGGGGGCGCCGCCTATAATTCACCCCTCCACTTT. The rearrangement uses TRBV4-2 and TRBJ1-6; 7 bases align to TRBD1. Unmatched junction bases numbered 12, after V lost 5 bases and J lost 2 bases. There are 18 residues in the CDR3. The germline gives CDR1 LGHNA, CDR2 YNFKEQ.